The 26 T cell receptor beta chains reported below all come from one sample, sequenced in a study of OX40 agonist ivuxolimab in advanced cancers. Generated by immunoSEQ multiplex PCR, the TCRdb table keeps only in-frame clones and is missing some. The table lists roughly 75,000 clones, about 86% of them singletons. The sample consisted of CD4+ or CD8+ T cells sorted from blood, taken in a trial of the OX40 agonist ivuxolimab. The receptors shown here come from an adult with an advanced solid tumor such as melanoma, head and neck, liver or kidney cancer.

The chain has TRBV5-6 and TRBJ1-2; D is ambiguous. The CDR3 has 13 residues. Between the trimmed V and J ends, which lost 4 bases and 4 bases, there was a span of 11 bases. Germline CDR1 reads SGHDT; CDR2 reads YYEEEE. The CDR3 DNA follows: TGTGCCAGCAGCACTTACAGAATCTATGGCTACACCTTC. Translated: CASSTYRIYGYTF.

V and J are TRBV6-5 and TRBJ2-7; no clear D gene. The CDR3 loop spans 12 amino acids. Deletions cut 2 bases from V and 12 bases from J, with 14 bases between. Germline CDR1 MNHEY, CDR2 SVGAGI. The CDR3 reads CASSYGAGSMYF. The CDR3 DNA reads TGTGCCAGCAGTTACGGTGCAGGTTCGATGTACTTC.

V usage is TRBV7-2 and J usage is TRBJ1-6, with 7 bases lining up with TRBD1. After removal of 5 bases from V and 10 bases from J, the junction contained 20 bases not matched to a gene. The CDR3 totals 18 residues. Germline V lookup: CDR1 SGHTA, CDR2 FQGNSA. The CDR3: CASSLSPSNRGLRSPLHF. In DNA form, the CDR3 reads TGTGCCAGCAGCCTATCCCCCTCCAACAGGGGCCTGAGGTCACCCCTCCACTTT.

This chain connects TRBV9 to TRBJ1-2; 9 bases match TRBD1. This CDR3 has 16 amino acids. The V and J ends lost 0 bases and 4 bases, in that order; junction bases with no gene match: 7. Germline CDR1 reads SGDLS; CDR2 reads YYNGEE. CDR3 amino acids: CASSVASRDRAYGYTF. CDR3 DNA sequence: TGTGCCAGCAGCGTAGCTTCCCGGGACAGGGCCTATGGCTACACCTTC.

The chain joins TRBV7-2 to TRBJ1-2; TRBD1 aligns across 7 bases. J was trimmed by 5 bases and V by 5 bases; bases with no gene match: 17. The CDR3 is 17 amino acids. Germline V gene lookup returns CDR1 SGHTA and CDR2 FQGNSA. CDR3 DNA sequence: TGTGCCAGCAGCCCCCAAGGACCAGGGGGATTGACTTATGGCTACACCTTC. This codes for CASSPQGPGGLTYGYTF.

The chain has TRBV6-1 and TRBJ1-1, with D uncertain. There are 14 residues in the CDR3. Germline lookup yields CDR1 MNHNS and CDR2 SASEGT. The V gene lost 6 bases and the J gene lost 5 bases, with 16 bases spanning the gap. CDR3 region: CASRPTRALTEAFF. CDR3 DNA sequence: TGTGCCAGCAGACCCACACGGGCCTTAACTGAAGCTTTCTTT.

This chain connects TRBV9 to TRBJ2-2; perhaps D is TRBD1 or TRBD2 (5 bases each). Trimming took off 0 bases at V and 4 bases at J, with 13 bases between the two ends. This CDR3 is 16 amino acids long. From germline, CDR1 is SGDLS and CDR2 YYNGEE. CDR3 in amino acids: CASSVGGTAGTGELFF. CDR3 coding DNA: TGTGCCAGCAGCGTAGGAGGGACGGCGGGCACCGGGGAGCTGTTTTTT.

The chain links TRBV19 to TRBJ1-1; TRBD1 matches 9 bases. This CDR3 is 14 amino acids long. Trimming at V came to 6 bases and at J to 6 bases, leaving 8 bases not matched to a gene. CDR1 and CDR2 from the germline V gene are LNHDA and SQIVND (reference sequence). DNA of the CDR3: TGTGCCAGTAGACCTACAGGGGGCAGTCCTGAAGCTTTCTTT. Its protein product is CASRPTGGSPEAFF.

The chain couples TRBV13 to TRBJ2-3; TRBD1 might be the D (5 bases). The CDR3 loop spans 16 amino acids. CDR1 and CDR2 from the germline V gene are PRHDT and FYEKMQ (reference sequence). The ends were cut back, 1 base at V and 6 bases at J, with 17 bases in the middle. CDR3 nucleotides: TGTGCCAGCAGCTTAGAAGGGGCTATCCCCCGGGATACGCAGTATTTT. This sequence encodes CASSLEGAIPRDTQYF.

This rearrangement joins TRBV19 to TRBJ2-6; D is possibly TRBD1 (6 bases). Germline V gene lookup returns CDR1 LNHDA and CDR2 SQIVND (reference sequence). The CDR3 is made up of 14 amino acids. The germline V and J ends were trimmed by 7 bases and 2 bases, with 9 bases remaining between them. CDR3 bases: TGTGCCAGTATGGACAGAACTGGGGCCAACGTCCTGACTTTC. It codes for CASMDRTGANVLTF.

The chain employs TRBV27 and TRBJ2-5; a possible D gene is TRBD1 (5 bases). Germline V gives CDR1 MNHEY, CDR2 SMNVEV (reference sequence). The CDR3 has 13 residues. V lost 8 bases and J 0 bases, leaving 10 bases between the germline ends. CDR3 sequence (DNA): TGTGCCAGCGGACAATCGTACCAAGAGACCCAGTACTTC. This translates into CASGQSYQETQYF.

This chain connects TRBV10-3 to TRBJ1-5, with 7 bases fitting TRBD1. The V gene end was trimmed by 6 bases and the J gene end by 4 bases; junction bases not matched to a gene: 6. CDR1 ENHRY and CDR2 SYGVKD come from the germline V gene. The CDR3 spans 14 residues. The CDR3 reads CAISELQGNQPQHF. The CDR3 DNA reads as TGTGCCATCAGCGAGCTACAGGGGAATCAGCCCCAGCATTTT.

The rearrangement joins TRBV4-1 to TRBJ2-1; perhaps D is TRBD1 or TRBD2 (5 bases each). Trimming left V 0 bases short and J 7 bases short, with 13 bases between. CDR1 and CDR2 (germline): MGHRA, YSYEKL. The CDR3 runs 15 residues. The CDR3 region has the DNA TGCGCCAGCAGCCAAGATGGTGGGGGTCCGAATGAGCAGTTCTTC. It yields the protein CASSQDGGGPNEQFF.

The genes are TRBV6-5 and TRBJ2-7, with D uncertain. Germline V gene sequence: CDR1 MNHEY, CDR2 SVGAGI. V lost 5 bases and J lost 7, with 6 bases in between. The CDR3 extends over 10 amino acids. CDR3 coding DNA: TGTGCCAGCAGTCTTTGGGAGCAGTACTTC. Amino acids: CASSLWEQYF.

This clone has a handful of counts. V and J are TRBV6-5 and TRBJ1-2, with D maybe TRBD1 (6 bases). The V and J ends lost 5 bases and 6 bases respectively, with 16 bases between them. This CDR3 is 14 amino acids long. Germline CDR1 is MNHEY and CDR2 is SVGAGI. The CDR3 bases are TGTGCCAGCAGTGGGTTGTTAGGGGGAAATGGCTACACCTTC. Amino acid sequence: CASSGLLGGNGYTF.

The table lists this clone with a count of one. The rearrangement links TRBV7-6 to TRBJ2-1, with 7 bases lining up with TRBD2. J lost 6 bases, V lost 5 bases, and 10 bases had no gene match. Germline CDR1 SGHVS, CDR2 FNYEAQ. The CDR3 has 15 amino acids. CDR3 loop: CASSLTSVIANEQFF. CDR3 nucleotide sequence: TGTGCCAGCAGCCTCACTAGCGTAATCGCCAATGAGCAGTTCTTC. The full variable domain, completed using reference TRBV7-6 and TRBJ2-1, is GAGVSQSPRYKVTKRGQDVALRCDPISGHVSLYWYRQALGQGPEFLTYFNYEAQQDKSGLPNDRFSAERPEGSISTLTIQRTEQRDSAMYRCASSLTSVIANEQFFGPGTRLTVL.

The V call is TRBV19, the J call TRBJ1-1, with 7 bases identical to TRBD1. In germline, CDR1 is LNHDA, CDR2 SQIVND (reference sequence). J gave up 0 bases and V 9 bases, and 7 bases lay outside the gene matches. This CDR3 has 14 residues. The CDR3 reads CASLGTEMNTEAFF. CDR3 sequence (DNA): TGTGCCAGCCTAGGGACAGAGATGAACACTGAAGCTTTCTTT. The full variable domain, in which reference TRBV19 and TRBJ1-1 provide the parts outside the CDR3, is DGGITQSPKYLFRKEGQNVTLSCEQNLNHDAMYWYRQDPGQGLRLIYYSQIVNDFQKGDIAEGYSVSREKKESFPLTVTSAQKNPTAFYLCASLGTEMNTEAFFGQGTRLTVV.

The chain links TRBV6-6 to TRBJ2-1, with 7 bases fitting TRBD2. The CDR3 is made up of 16 amino acids. The J segment lost 8 bases and the V segment lost 5 bases, leaving 15 bases of the junction unmatched. Germline V CDR1 and CDR2: MNHNY, SVGAGI (reference sequence). As DNA, the CDR3 is TGTGCCAGCAGTCAGCCCTGGGCGGGAGTACGGTATGAGCAGTTCTTC. Translated: CASSQPWAGVRYEQFF.

The gene calls are TRBV29-1 and TRBJ2-1; 8 nucleotides agree with TRBD2. Germline CDR1 and CDR2: SQVTM and ANQGSEA. V shed 8 bases and J 0 bases; nucleotides not matched to a gene: 3. The CDR3 has 13 residues. The CDR3 coding sequence is TGCAGCCTAGGGACTAGCTCCTACAATGAGCAGTTCTTC. Translation: CSLGTSSYNEQFF.

The gene calls are TRBV11-3 and TRBJ1-3, with 11 bases that match TRBD1. Germline V gives CDR1 SGHNT, CDR2 YENEEA. V lost 4 bases, J lost 3 bases, and 5 bases stayed unmatched. CDR3 length equals 16 residues. CDR3 loop: CASSSRTGGFGNTIYF. The CDR3, as DNA: TGTGCCAGCAGCTCCCGGACAGGGGGCTTTGGAAACACCATATATTTT.

The V call is TRBV30, the J call TRBJ1-2; no reliable D call. Trimming shortened V by 4 bases and J by 8 bases, and 17 bases separated the two germline ends. CDR3 size: 13 residues. Looked up from germline, CDR1 is GTSNPN and CDR2 is SVGIG (reference sequence). CDR3 protein: CAWTNMGGWGYTF. The CDR3, as DNA: TGTGCCTGGACTAACATGGGAGGGTGGGGCTACACCTTC.

The chain carries TRBV5-4 and TRBJ2-7; D not resolved. Germline V gene sequence: CDR1 SGHNT, CDR2 YYREEE (reference sequence). Trimming took off 3 bases at V and 6 bases at J, with 7 bases between the two ends. CDR3 length: 11 amino acids. This chain's CDR3 is CASSSSVEQYF. CDR3 in DNA: TGTGCCAGCAGCTCCAGCGTCGAGCAGTACTTC.

The gene calls are TRBV27 and TRBJ2-5; D remains unclear. This CDR3 is 14 amino acids long. Germline assignment: CDR1 MNHEY and CDR2 SMNVEV (reference sequence). Deletions cut 5 bases from V and 2 bases from J, with 12 bases between. CDR3 in DNA: TGTGCCAGCAGTCGGGCAGGAATTCAAGAGACCCAGTACTTC. This encodes CASSRAGIQETQYF.

This clone was recorded only once. The chain couples TRBV6-5 to TRBJ2-7; 7 positions match TRBD1. Germline V gives CDR1 MNHEY, CDR2 SVGAGI. The CDR3 is 14 amino acids. J was trimmed by 4 bases and V by 2 bases; bases with no gene match: 5. In DNA, the CDR3 is TGTGCCAGCAGTTACGATGGACAGGCATACGAGCAGTACTTC. This sequence encodes CASSYDGQAYEQYF.

This clone is a singleton in its sample. In DNA form, the CDR3 reads TGTGCCAGTAGTATCAGGGCTGAGCAGTTCTTC. This codes for CASSIRAEQFF. The genes are TRBV19 and TRBJ2-1; a possible D gene is TRBD1 (5 bases). In germline, CDR1 is LNHDA, CDR2 SQIVND (reference sequence). V lost 3 bases, J lost 9 bases, and 6 bases lay in between. This CDR3 comprises 11 residues.

The chain uses TRBV19 and TRBJ2-2; weak D call: TRBD1 (5 bases). This CDR3 region has 16 residues. Germline values: CDR1 LNHDA, CDR2 SQIVND (reference sequence). V gave up 6 bases and J gave up 3 bases, with 17 bases separating them. For the CDR3, the DNA is TGTGCCAGTAGAACCGACAGAGCAAGTTACACCGGGGAGCTGTTTTTT. Translating gives CASRTDRASYTGELFF.